The rows below give T cell receptor beta chains drawn from one sample of a study of blood T cell repertoires in COVID-19. Assay: immunoSEQ multiplex PCR; the TCRdb copy retains only in-frame clones and omits some. The table lists about 150,000 clones, roughly three quarters of them singletons. The sequenced material came from peripheral blood. These receptors came from a man aged 45-60 years with active or convalescent COVID-19. Both conserved end residues are part of each CDR3.

V,J,CDR3
TRBV6-5,TRBJ2-1,CASSYRAGNEQFF
TRBV11-2,TRBJ2-2,CASSLGQGATGELFF
TRBV6-5,TRBJ2-7,CAGQKRFRSYEQYF
TRBV7-2,TRBJ2-1,CASSLGPGLGYNEQFF
TRBV10-3,TRBJ1-5,CATSLSGTTDNQPQHF
TRBV10-2,TRBJ2-3,CASSEYSTDTQYF
TRBV5-1,TRBJ2-5,CASGGQGETQYF
TRBV6-1,TRBJ1-2,CASSEARQGSRYTF
TRBV5-4,TRBJ2-1,CASSPGTGSYNEQFF
TRBV6-5,TRBJ1-2,CASSLQGNYNYGYTF
TRBV28,TRBJ1-2,CASTVAASYGYTF
TRBV11-2,TRBJ1-2,CASSLSLALPYGYTF
TRBV2,TRBJ1-4,CASSEAVRGEKLFF
TRBV20-1,TRBJ1-5,CSASSTSGGTQPQHF
TRBV19,TRBJ1-6,CASREAVGGSPLHF
TRBV28,TRBJ1-2,CATRDTLYLGGYTF
TRBV19,TRBJ1-5,CASSLGYGQFNQPQHF
TRBV5-5,TRBJ2-7,CASSSLAPNEQYF
TRBV5-5,TRBJ2-1,CASSPSLAGIYNEQFF
TRBV6-5,TRBJ2-7,CASSYGLGALSVEQYF
TRBV7-9,TRBJ2-2,CASSSRLAGGTGELFF
TRBV5-5,TRBJ2-3,CASSSQVHTQYF
TRBV28,TRBJ2-3,CASSLAGANTDTQYF
TRBV5-1,TRBJ2-3,CASSSALSGKNTDTQYF